There are a few counts of the clone carrying this T cell receptor beta chain. The CDR3 covers 19 residues. With V trimmed by 6 bases and J by 3 bases, 20 bases remained unmatched. Germline loops: CDR1 SGHVS, CDR2 FQNEAQ. The data are from a study of T cells in Graves' hyperthyroidism and ophthalmopathy. Regions amplified from RNA transcripts were the TCR beta CDR3 regions. Using the HTBI primer set, a first-round RT-PCR was run on the TCR CDR3. TCRdb independently ran MiXCR on the multiplex PCR reads; one entry per CDR3 protein. This repertoire shows hundreds of thousands of distinct CDR3 sequences, 14% found once; its top ten account for approximately 10%.

The material sequenced was blood. The sequence derives from a woman between 18 and 30 years old with Graves' hyperthyroidism. The chain joins TRBV7-8 to TRBJ2-7; TRBD2 matches at 10 bases. CDR3 residues: CASSTMGRLAGWRLYEQYF. As DNA, the CDR3 is TGTGCCAGCAGTACAATGGGGCGACTAGCGGGTTGGCGGCTCTACGAGCAGTACTTC.